This entry features one T cell receptor beta chain sequence. In the original analysis: Scientists estimated how many nucleated cells there were by amplifying reference gene primers. Sequencing used immunoSEQ multiplex PCR; TCRdb keeps in-frame clones, though not all of them. The DNA was the basis for D and trimming; V, J and clone size are from that table. The table has roughly 120,000 clones, 80% seen once; the top ten hold more than 4%. V shed 1 base, J shed 3 bases, and the junction held 4 bases outside the gene matches. The CDR3 totals 15 residues. Per the germline V gene, CDR1 is LNHDA and CDR2 is SQIVND (reference sequence). The data derive from a study of blood T cell repertoires in COVID-19. Study information: The analysed material was cDNA or gDNA that came from T cells, B-cell-depleted T cells, or PBMCs.

The sequence was collected from a human donor in a cohort sampled during active or convalescent COVID-19. This rearrangement joins TRBV19 to TRBJ1-1; 8 positions agree with TRBD1. The specimen was peripheral blood. CDR3 coding DNA: TGTGCCAGTAGTATAGCAGGGGGCGCGTACACTGAAGCTTTCTTT. Protein sequence: CASSIAGGAYTEAFF.